This T cell receptor beta chain was sequenced in a study of CD8+CD57+ T cells in acquired aplastic anemia (dated by TCRdb to about 2018). The study in broad terms: Extracted DNA from sorted CD4+ and CD8+ cells averaged around 3.5 ug, ranging from about 0.18 to 27.4 ug. CD8+CD57+ expansion was defined as a frequency above the mean frequency observed in healthy subjects. Overall study results and their limits: Approximately 31 CD8+ CDR3 sequences were found in both patients and controls but appeared to be highly expressed in patients and within the immunodominant clones of the patients. Between patients and healthy controls, no significant difference in CD8+ Simpson's diversity was found (P=0.060).

This clonotype was found a few times. Its antigen has not been determined. Per-base quality was not reported, and no clone a single base away is much larger than it. The patients picked for sequencing were ones in whom flow cytometry had shown an expansion of CD8+CD57+ cells. Every patient had severe acquired aplastic anemia, diagnosed using the International Study of Aplastic Anemia and Agranulocytosis and Camitta criteria. No patient had received any therapy when blood was sampled. TCR repertoires of sorted CD4+ and CD8+ blood T cells from severe aplastic anemia patients and healthy subjects were deep-sequenced in the study. In the USA, patient enrollment took place under clinicaltrials.gov protocols 00001620, 01623167, 00001397, 00071045, 00081523 and 00961064. Ficoll-Paque density gradient centrifugation was used to isolate peripheral blood mononuclear cells. Before DNA was extracted, CD4+ and CD8+ T cells were sorted using either FACS or magnetic beads.

The cysteine opens and the phenylalanine closes a CDR3 of 14 amino acids. The read is trimmed to its CDR3 DNA, 42 bases read in frame from base 1. The germline V gene (reference sequence) gives CDR1 as SGHKS and CDR2 as YYEKEE. The V and J ends are trimmed by 2 bases and 9 bases, leaving 12 bases between them. Genomic DNA served as template for TCR beta VDJ combination and CDR3 sequence profiling. TCR repertoire sequencing was run on an Illumina HiSeq 2000. The source study handled its data this way. Repertoire assessment relied on Simpson's diversity index, CDR3 size and DJ length profiles, and TRBV/TRBJ rearrangement plots. The immunodominant clone was defined as the most abundant DNA sequence in deep sequencing data. CDR3 amino acid sequences were screened for sharing across subjects and were compared with published repertoires and the VDJdb database. TCRdb reworked the public reads: Q25 trimming with fastp, MiXCR clone assembly, productive beta chains retained. Entries that share a CDR3 protein sequence are merged under the most common genes and DNA. The V and J calls come from TCRdb's annotation, not from the publication. The sample data list around 150,000 distinct CDR3 sequences, and 60% to 80% of these were observed just once. The biggest ten clones account for approximately 50% of the sample.

The rearrangement combines TRBV5-5 with TRBJ1-6, and possibly TRBD1, on 5 matching bases. The clonotype comes from a human donor with aplastic anemia. The material sequenced was sorted CD4+, CD8+, or CD8+CD57+ T cells (not recorded which) from PBMCs. The encoded CDR3 is CASSFGTSLSPLHF. In nucleotide form, the sequence is TGTGCCAGCAGCTTTGGGACTTCTCTTTCACCCCTCCACTTT.